What follows are 21 T cell receptor beta chains derived from one specimen sequenced in a study of CD4+ T cells in melanoma. Some clones are missing from TCRdb's copy, which holds only in-frame ones; the method was immunoSEQ multiplex PCR. The sample lists more than 90,000 clones, 92% occurring once. Sequencing was performed on peripheral blood. The receptors originated from a human donor with melanoma.

The chain is built from TRBV7-3 and TRBJ2-7; maybe TRBD1 (6 bases). Trimming removed 2 bases from V and 3 bases from J, with 11 bases in between. The CDR3 consists of 14 residues. Germline CDR1 reads SGHTA; CDR2 reads FQGTGA. CDR3 sequence reads: CASSLAGENYEQYF. Written as DNA, the CDR3 is TGTGCCAGCAGCTTAGCAGGGGAGAACTACGAGCAGTACTTC.

The V gene is TRBV4-1, the J gene TRBJ2-5; 10 bases align to TRBD2. The J call is in doubt because the DNA end fits TRBJ2-7 better. This CDR3 contains 16 residues. Germline V CDR1 and CDR2: MGHRA, YSYEKL. The CDR3 DNA is TGCGCCAGCAGCCAAGTCTTAGCGGGGGGCTCCTACGAGCAGTACTTC. Its translation: CASSQVLAGGSYEQYF.

The chain joins TRBV5-5 to TRBJ2-7; the match to TRBD2 covers 10 bases. The V and J ends lost 1 base and 2 bases, in that order; junction bases with no gene match: 3. Looked up from germline, CDR1 is SGHKS and CDR2 is YYEKEE (reference sequence). This CDR3 is 15 amino acids long. The CDR3 is CASSLTSGIAYEQYF. Here the CDR3 DNA reads TGTGCCAGCAGCTTGACTAGCGGGATTGCCTACGAGCAGTACTTC.

The V gene is TRBV28, the J gene TRBJ2-5; D not resolved. V lost 8 bases, J lost 4 bases, and 11 bases lay in between. This CDR3 has 12 residues. Germline CDR1 is MDHEN and CDR2 is SYDVKM. CDR3 nucleotides: TGTGCCAGCTGCGATCAGGCAGAGACCCAGTACTTC. Protein product: CASCDQAETQYF.

The J gene is TRBJ1-1, the V gene TRBV4-3; maybe TRBD1 (6 bases). The CDR3 sequence is 14 residues long. V was shortened by 0 bases and J by 4 bases, with 9 bases between the two germline ends. Per germline, CDR1 LGHNA and CDR2 YSLEER. The CDR3 here is CASSQDEGGTEAFF. The CDR3 nucleotides read TGCGCCAGCAGCCAAGATGAAGGGGGCACTGAAGCTTTCTTT.

The CDR3 is CASTFFGTGDDGQHF. CDR3 coding DNA: TGTGCCAGTACTTTCTTCGGGACAGGGGATGATGGCCAGCATTTT. The chain carries TRBV19 and TRBJ1-5, with 10 bases identical to TRBD1. Germline V gene data show CDR1 as LNHDA and CDR2 as SQIVND (reference sequence). The trim removed 7 bases at V and 12 bases at J, leaving 15 bases unmatched. The CDR3 runs to 15 residues.

The chain employs TRBV4-1 and TRBJ2-3; 12 bases match TRBD1. The length of the CDR3 is 17 residues. Trimming at V came to 4 bases and at J to 0 bases, leaving 5 bases not matched to a gene. Germline lookup yields CDR1 MGHRA and CDR2 YSYEKL. The CDR3 nucleotides read TGCGCCAGCAGCCGGGGACAGGGGGCGATTAGCACAGATACGCAGTATTTT. The encoded protein is CASSRGQGAISTDTQYF.

The rearrangement uses TRBV15 and TRBJ2-7; D not resolved. V was clipped by 0 bases and J by 3 bases, with 9 bases between them. The germline V gene has CDR1 LNHNV and CDR2 YYDKDF (reference sequence). The CDR3 runs to 14 residues. CDR3 amino acids: CATSRDRAGYEQYF. The CDR3, as DNA: TGTGCCACCAGCAGAGATAGGGCAGGCTACGAGCAGTACTTC.

This clone was seen only once. The chain has TRBV7-9 and TRBJ1-4; perhaps TRBD1 as D (5 bases). Germline V gene data show CDR1 as SEHNR and CDR2 as FQNEAQ (reference sequence). The V and J ends lost 2 bases and 4 bases respectively, with 14 bases between them. CDR3 length: 16 residues. The CDR3 DNA is TGTGCCAGCAGCTTATTGTGGGCAGGGCTTAATGAAAAACTGTTTTTT. It codes for CASSLLWAGLNEKLFF.

This chain links TRBV4-1 with TRBJ2-3; 11 nucleotides line up with TRBD2. The CDR3 spans 20 residues. V was pared by 1 base and J by 0 bases, with 12 bases of the junction left unmatched. CDR1 and CDR2 from the germline V gene are MGHRA and YSYEKL. This CDR3 is CASSQVGLAGGPTSTDTQYF. DNA for the CDR3: TGCGCCAGCAGCCAAGTGGGTCTAGCGGGGGGACCGACTAGCACAGATACGCAGTATTTT.

V and J are TRBV19 and TRBJ1-2, with a possible D match to TRBD1 (5 bases). This CDR3 is 14 amino acids long. V lost 5 bases and J 0 bases, leaving 10 bases between the germline ends. CDR1 is LNHDA, CDR2 SQIVND, per germline (reference sequence). The CDR3 DNA reads as TGTGCCAGTAGTTGGAAGGGGACTAACTATGGCTACACCTTC. This gives the protein CASSWKGTNYGYTF.

The chain has TRBV5-1 and TRBJ2-2; 7 bases align to TRBD2. V lost 2 bases and J lost 3; bases outside the gene matches: 7. The V gene's germline CDR1 is SGHRS and CDR2 YFSETQ. The CDR3 covers 16 residues. The CDR3 loop is CASSFSPRGDTGELFF. The CDR3 coding sequence is TGCGCCAGCAGCTTTTCGCCCCGGGGGGACACCGGGGAGCTGTTTTTT.

V usage is TRBV2 and J usage is TRBJ1-1; a possible D gene is TRBD1 (5 bases). CDR3 length equals 14 residues. Germline loops: CDR1 SNHLY, CDR2 FYNNEI. The V end was cut by 6 bases, the J end by 1 base, with 12 bases between. The CDR3 DNA is TGTGCCAGCAGCTGGGGGGTAGAGAACACTGAAGCTTTCTTT. This codes for CASSWGVENTEAFF.

CDR3 nucleotides: TGTGCCTGGACAGTCGGAGGACCCCTCCACTTT. Its protein product is CAWTVGGPLHF. The chain combines TRBV30 with TRBJ1-6; D remains unclear. CDR3 size: 11 residues. The germline V gene encodes CDR1 GTSNPN and CDR2 SVGIG (reference sequence). V lost 4 bases to trimming and J lost 12 bases, with 10 bases between them.

This clone appeared a single time. The chain recombines TRBV19 with TRBJ1-5; D is undetermined. The germline CDR1 and CDR2 sequences are LNHDA and SQIVND (reference sequence). CDR3 length: 14 residues. Trimming left V 9 bases short and J 0 bases short, with 12 bases between. The CDR3 DNA reads as TGTGCCAGCGTGCCGAACTATAGCAATCAGCCCCAGCATTTT. As protein: CASVPNYSNQPQHF.

The chain links TRBV27 to TRBJ1-6; TRBD1 might be the D (6 bases). V lost 6 bases and J 1 base, leaving 10 bases between the germline ends. This CDR3 region has 15 residues. In germline, CDR1 is MNHEY, CDR2 SMNVEV (reference sequence). For the CDR3, the DNA is TGTGCCAGCAGCGCACAGGGTTCCTATAATTCACCCCTCCACTTT. It yields the protein CASSAQGSYNSPLHF.

Only one count was recorded for this clone. This rearrangement joins TRBV7-2 to TRBJ2-1, with unresolved D. In germline, CDR1 is SGHTA, CDR2 FQGNSA. The CDR3 runs to 11 residues. Trimming left V 5 bases short and J 8 bases short, with 7 bases between. The CDR3 reads CASSNYYEQFF. The DNA of the CDR3 is TGTGCCAGCAGCAACTATTATGAGCAGTTCTTC.

The chain combines TRBV6-1 with TRBJ1-2; the D is unclear. Germline V gene data show CDR1 as MNHNS and CDR2 as SASEGT. The length of the CDR3 is 13 residues. V lost 10 bases to trimming and J lost 5 bases, with 17 bases between them. The CDR3 loop reads CATSWEVGYGYTF. Here the CDR3 DNA reads TGTGCCACCTCTTGGGAGGTTGGTTATGGCTACACCTTC.

This chain connects TRBV7-2 to TRBJ2-7, with unresolved D. Germline CDR1 and CDR2: SGHTA and FQGNSA. This CDR3 has 12 amino acids. V dropped 1 base and J dropped 3 bases, with 4 bases sitting between them. In nucleotides, the CDR3 is TGTGCCAGCAGCTTAGTGAACTACGAGCAGTACTTC. Amino acids: CASSLVNYEQYF. Together with reference TRBV7-2 and TRBJ2-7, the CDR3 gives the full variable domain: GAGVSQSPSNKVTEKGKDVELRCDPISGHTALYWYRQSLGQGLEFLIYFQGNSAPDKSGLPSDRFSAERTGGSVSTLTIQRTQQEDSAVYLCASSLVNYEQYFGPGTRLTVT.

The chain joins TRBV18 to TRBJ1-1, with D unclear. This CDR3 contains 14 residues. The V gene lost 3 bases and the J gene lost 0 bases, with 8 bases spanning the gap. Germline V gene lookup returns CDR1 KGHSH and CDR2 LQKENI. The CDR3 DNA reads TGTGCCAGCTCACCGAGACCCATGAACACTGAAGCTTTCTTT. This encodes CASSPRPMNTEAFF.

This chain uses TRBV28 with TRBJ2-7, with D perhaps given as TRBD1 or TRBD2 (6 bases each). This CDR3 comprises 15 residues. Trimming took off 3 bases at V and 5 bases at J, with 17 bases between the two ends. Germline values: CDR1 MDHEN, CDR2 SYDVKM. CDR3 amino acids: CASSFMQGTPHEQYF. The CDR3 coding sequence is TGTGCCAGCAGTTTTATGCAGGGGACTCCCCACGAGCAGTACTTC. Filled out from reference TRBV28 and TRBJ2-7, the complete variable domain reads DVKVTQSSRYLVKRTGEKVFLECVQDMDHENMFWYRQDPGLGLRLIYFSYDVKMKEKGDIPEGYSVSREKKERFSLILESASTNQTSMYLCASSFMQGTPHEQYFGPGTRLTVT.